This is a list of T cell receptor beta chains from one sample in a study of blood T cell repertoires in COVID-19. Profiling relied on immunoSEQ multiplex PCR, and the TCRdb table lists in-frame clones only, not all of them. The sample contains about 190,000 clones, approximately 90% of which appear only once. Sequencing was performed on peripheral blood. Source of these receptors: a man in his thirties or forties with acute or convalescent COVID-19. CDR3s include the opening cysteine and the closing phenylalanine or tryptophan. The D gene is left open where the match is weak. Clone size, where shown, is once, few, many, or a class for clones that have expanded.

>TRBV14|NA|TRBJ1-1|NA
TGTGCCAGCAGCCTAGCAGGGATGAACACTGAAGCTTTCTTT
CASSLAGMNTEAFF
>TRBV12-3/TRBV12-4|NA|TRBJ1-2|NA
TGTGCCAGCAGCCGAGGTTGGGGCTACACCTTC
CASSRGWGYTF
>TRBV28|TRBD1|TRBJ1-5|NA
TGTGCCAGCAGTCCCCCGGGACAGGGGTATCAGCCCCAGCATTTT
CASSPPGQGYQPQHF
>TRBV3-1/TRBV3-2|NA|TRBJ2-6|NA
TGTGCCAGCAGGGCTGCTGGGGCCAACGTCCTGACTTTC
CASRAAGANVLTF
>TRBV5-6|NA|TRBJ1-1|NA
TGTGCCAGCAGCTTAGACACGGTGGGTGAAGCTTTCTTT
CASSLDTVGEAFF
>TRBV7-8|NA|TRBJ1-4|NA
TGTGCCAGCAGCTTAGTGGGCGCGGGGACTAATGAAAAACTGTTTTTT
CASSLVGAGTNEKLFF
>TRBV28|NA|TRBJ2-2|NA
TGTGCCAGAAATGGACACAAGAACACCGGGGAGCTGTTTTTT
CARNGHKNTGELFF
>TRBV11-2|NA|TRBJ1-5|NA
TGTGCCAGCAGCTTAGGGCAGGTTATTAATCAGCCCCAGCATTTT
CASSLGQVINQPQHF
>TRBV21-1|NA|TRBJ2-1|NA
TGTGCCAGCAACCCGAGGGGGGGCTCATGCAATGAGCAGTTCTTC
CASNPRGGSCNEQFF
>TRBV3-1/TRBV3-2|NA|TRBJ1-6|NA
TGTGCCAGCAGCTTCCCTCTTTCACCCCTCCACTTT
CASSFPLSPLHF
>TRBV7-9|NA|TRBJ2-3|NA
TGTGCCAGCAGCTTACAGGTCCCCACAGATACGCAGTATTTT
CASSLQVPTDTQYF
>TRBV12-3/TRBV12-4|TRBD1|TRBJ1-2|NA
TGTGCCAGCAGACCGGGACAGACTCGGGGCTACACCTTC
CASRPGQTRGYTF
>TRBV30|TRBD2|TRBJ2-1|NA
TGTGCATCGAGCGGGGGGGCCCTCTACAATGAGCAGTTCTTC
CASSGGALYNEQFF
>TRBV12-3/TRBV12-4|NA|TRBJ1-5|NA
TGTGCCAGCAGTTTCATCAGGAATCAGCCCCAGCATTTT
CASSFIRNQPQHF
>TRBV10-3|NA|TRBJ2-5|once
TGTGCCATCAGCCCCACAGGGAAAGAGACCCAGTACTTC
CAISPTGKETQYF
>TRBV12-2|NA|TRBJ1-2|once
TGTGCAAGTCTGGGAGGGGACAGGGATGGCTACACCTTC
CASLGGDRDGYTF
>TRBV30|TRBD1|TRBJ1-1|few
TGTGCCTGGAGTAGACAGGGGGCGACCGAAGCTTTCTTT
CAWSRQGATEAFF
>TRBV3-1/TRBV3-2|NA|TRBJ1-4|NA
TGTGCCAGCAGCCAAGAATTAAGAGGATTCAATGAAAAACTGTTTTTT
CASSQELRGFNEKLFF
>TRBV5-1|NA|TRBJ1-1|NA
TGCGCCAGCAGCTTGGGTCCAGGGCAGGGGAATCCTGAAGCTTTCTTT
CASSLGPGQGNPEAFF
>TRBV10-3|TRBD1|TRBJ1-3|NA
TGTGCCACCGACAGGGGCGGAAACACCATATATTTT
CATDRGGNTIYF
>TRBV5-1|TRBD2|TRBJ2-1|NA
TGCGCCAGCAGCTTCCCGGACCCCAGCGGGATCTCGTTCCTATCCTACAATGAGCAGTTCTTC
CASSFPDPSGISFLSYNEQFF
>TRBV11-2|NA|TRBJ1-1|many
TGTGCCAGCAGCTTAGAGATGGGCAGGAAGAACACTGAAGCTTTCTTT
CASSLEMGRKNTEAFF
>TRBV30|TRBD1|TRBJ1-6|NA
TGTGCCTGGAGTGGGGTCGAGGGGGCGGCACTTTATTCACCCCTCCACTTT
CAWSGVEGAALYSPLHF
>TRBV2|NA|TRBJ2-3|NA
TGTGCCAGCGGCCGCACAGATACGCAGTATTTT
CASGRTDTQYF
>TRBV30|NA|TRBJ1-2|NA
TGTTCTCTTTCCGAGACAGGCCTAGCTAACTATGGCTACACCTTC
CSLSETGLANYGYTF
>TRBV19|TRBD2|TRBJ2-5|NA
TGTGCCAGTAGCGGCGGGAGAGGAGAGACCCAGTACTTC
CASSGGRGETQYF
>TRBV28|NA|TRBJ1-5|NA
TGTGCCAGCAGTCCCGTGGCCAATCAGCCCCAGCATTTT
CASSPVANQPQHF
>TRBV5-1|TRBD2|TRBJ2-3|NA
TGCGCCAGCAGCTTGCAAGGGAGGGACACAGATACGCAGTATTTT
CASSLQGRDTDTQYF
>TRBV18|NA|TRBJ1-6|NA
TGTGCCAGCTCACCACGAACAGGGCTAGATTCACCCCTCCACTTT
CASSPRTGLDSPLHF
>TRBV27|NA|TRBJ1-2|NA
TGTGCCAGCAGTTTAGGCCCGTCCGCCTATGGCTACACCTTC
CASSLGPSAYGYTF
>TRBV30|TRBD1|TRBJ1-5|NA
TGTGCCTGGGACAGGGGGCATGGTCAGCCCCAGCATTTT
CAWDRGHGQPQHF
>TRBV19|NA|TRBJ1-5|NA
TGTGCCAGTAGTATAATATGGGGGCCCAATCAGCCCCAGCATTTT
CASSIIWGPNQPQHF
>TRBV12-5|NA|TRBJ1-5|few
TGTGCTAGTGGTTTGGGACAGCCCCAGGATCAGCCCCAGCATTTT
CASGLGQPQDQPQHF
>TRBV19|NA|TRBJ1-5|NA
TGTGCCAGTAGTCCAAGACAGAGCCGGCAGCCCCAGCATTTT
CASSPRQSRQPQHF
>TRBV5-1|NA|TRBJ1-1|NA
TGCGCCAGCAGCTTGAACAGGGCGAACACTGAAGCTTTCTTT
CASSLNRANTEAFF
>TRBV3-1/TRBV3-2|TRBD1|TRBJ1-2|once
TGTGCCACGGAGGGGGCTCGGAGTGGCTACACCTTC
CATEGARSGYTF
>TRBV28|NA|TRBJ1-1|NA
TGTGCCAGCACCCTAAGCGGGGCACGTGAAGCTTTCTTT
CASTLSGAREAFF
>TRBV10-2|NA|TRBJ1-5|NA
TGCGCCAGCAGAAATACAGGGTTTGGTCAGCCCCAGCATTTT
CASRNTGFGQPQHF
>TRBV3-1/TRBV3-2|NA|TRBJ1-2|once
TGTGCCAGCAGCCCCCCCGCGGGTGGCTACACCTTC
CASSPPAGGYTF
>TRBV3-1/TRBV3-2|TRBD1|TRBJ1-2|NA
TGTGCCAGCAGCCAAGAGATGCGGGACAGCGGCTACACCTTC
CASSQEMRDSGYTF
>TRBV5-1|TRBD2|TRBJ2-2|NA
TGCGCCAGCAGCTTGACTGCGGGAGGACCTACCGGGGAGCTGTTTTTT
CASSLTAGGPTGELFF
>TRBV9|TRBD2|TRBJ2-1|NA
TGTGCCAGCAGCGGTAGCGGGGGTTCCTACAATGAGCAGTTCTTC
CASSGSGGSYNEQFF
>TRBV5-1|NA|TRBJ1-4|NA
TGCGCCAGCACCTGGGACATTGGGGAAAAACTGTTTTTT
CASTWDIGEKLFF
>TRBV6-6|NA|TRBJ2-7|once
TGTGCCAGCAGTTACTCGAGGAGGCAGAAAGCCTACGAGCAGTACTTC
CASSYSRRQKAYEQYF
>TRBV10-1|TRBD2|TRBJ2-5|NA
TGCGCCAGCAGTGACGGTAGCGGGGGTCAAGAGACCCAGTACTTC
CASSDGSGGQETQYF
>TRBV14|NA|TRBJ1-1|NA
TGTGCCAGCAGCCTTCAGGGCACTGAAGCTTTCTTT
CASSLQGTEAFF
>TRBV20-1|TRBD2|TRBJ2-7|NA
TGCAGTGCTAGTCCTCCGGGACTAGGCTCCTACGAGCAGTACTTC
CSASPPGLGSYEQYF
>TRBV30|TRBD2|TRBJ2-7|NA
TGTGCCTGGAGTGGGCTAGCGGGATTATCCGAGCAGTACTTC
CAWSGLAGLSEQYF
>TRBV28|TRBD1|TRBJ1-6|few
TGTGCCAGCGGAGGGACAGGGGCTCTCTTT
CASGGTGALF
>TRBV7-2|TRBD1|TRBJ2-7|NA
TGTGCCAGCAGCTTCCGGGACAGAAGGAACGAGCAGTACTTC
CASSFRDRRNEQYF
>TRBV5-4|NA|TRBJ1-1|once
TGTGCCAGCAGCTCGGCAACAGGGAACACTGAAGCTTTCTTT
CASSSATGNTEAFF
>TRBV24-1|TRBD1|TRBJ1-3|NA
TGTGCCACCAGTGGGACAGGCCCTCCCGGGTACGGGGACACCATATATTTT
CATSGTGPPGYGDTIYF
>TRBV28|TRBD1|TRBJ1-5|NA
TGTGCCAGCAGTCCAGTGCTAGGTCGGACAGGGAGTTTTCAGCCCCAGCATTTT
CASSPVLGRTGSFQPQHF
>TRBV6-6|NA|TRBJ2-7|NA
TGTGCCAGCAGTTACCCGAAGAACATCCTTACGGGCGAGCAGTACTTC
CASSYPKNILTGEQYF
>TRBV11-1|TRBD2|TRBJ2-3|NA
TGTGCCAGCAGTTGGAGGCGGGAGAGCACAGATACGCAGTATTTT
CASSWRRESTDTQYF